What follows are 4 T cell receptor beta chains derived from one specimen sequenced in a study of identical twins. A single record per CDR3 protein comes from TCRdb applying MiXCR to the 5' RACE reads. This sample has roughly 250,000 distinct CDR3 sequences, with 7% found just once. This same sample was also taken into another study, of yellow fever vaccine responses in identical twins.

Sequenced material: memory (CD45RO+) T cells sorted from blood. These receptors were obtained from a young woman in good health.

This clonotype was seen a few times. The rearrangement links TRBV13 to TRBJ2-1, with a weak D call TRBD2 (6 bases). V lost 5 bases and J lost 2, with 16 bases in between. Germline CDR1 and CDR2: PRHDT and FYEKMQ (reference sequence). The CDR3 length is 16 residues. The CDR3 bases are TGTGCCAGCAGCCTACAAGCGGGCCTTGCCTACAATGAGCAGTTCTTC. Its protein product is CASSLQAGLAYNEQFF.

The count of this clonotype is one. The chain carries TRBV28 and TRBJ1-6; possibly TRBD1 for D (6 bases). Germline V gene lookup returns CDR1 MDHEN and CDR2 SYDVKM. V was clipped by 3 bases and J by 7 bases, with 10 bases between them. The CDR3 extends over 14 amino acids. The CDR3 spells CASSLTGFNSPLHF. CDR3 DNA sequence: TGTGCCAGCAGTTTGACAGGATTCAATTCACCCCTCCACTTT.

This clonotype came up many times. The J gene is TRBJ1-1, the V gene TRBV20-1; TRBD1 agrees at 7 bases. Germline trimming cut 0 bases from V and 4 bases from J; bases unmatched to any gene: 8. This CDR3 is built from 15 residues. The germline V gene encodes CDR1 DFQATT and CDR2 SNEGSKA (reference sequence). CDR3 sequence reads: CSARDLGRGGTEAFF. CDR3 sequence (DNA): TGCAGTGCTAGAGATCTCGGCAGGGGGGGCACTGAAGCTTTCTTT.

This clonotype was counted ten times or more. In DNA form, the CDR3 reads TGTGCCAGCAGCCCAGGGACGCCTCTGGCAAACACCATATATTTT. Translation: CASSPGTPLANTIYF. This chain joins TRBV12-3 or TRBV12-4 and TRBJ1-3; weak D call: TRBD1 (5 bases). V was trimmed by 6 bases and J by 6 bases, leaving 18 bases between them. The CDR3 extends over 15 amino acids.